These T cell receptor beta chains were read from a single sample in a study of blood T cells in healthy people across ages. MiXCR, run by TCRdb on the 5' RACE reads, gives a single entry per CDR3 protein. Here the sample spans 1,500,000 or so distinct CDR3 sequences, 55% to 75% being singletons. The sample was blood. All receptors derive from a man aged 18 to 35 in good health. CDR3s include the opening cysteine and the closing phenylalanine or tryptophan. A D gene is named only where the DNA matches it firmly. Clone size is shown for a subset of rows, as once, few, many or a class of expanded clone.

J gene | D gene | CDR3 length | clone size | V gene | CDR3 DNA | CDR3 protein
TRBJ1-1 | NA | 14 | NA | TRBV18 | TGTGCCAGCTCACCACCGAGGGGGAGGACTGAAGCTTTCTTT | CASSPPRGRTEAFF
TRBJ2-3 | TRBD2 | 17 | few | TRBV6-2/TRBV6-3 | TGTGCCAGCAGTTACCTTGGACTAGCGGATAGCACAGATACGCAGTATTTT | CASSYLGLADSTDTQYF
TRBJ2-7 | TRBD1 | 15 | few | TRBV15 | TGTGCCACCAGCAGAGGGACAGGGGAAGTGGACGAGCAGTACTTC | CATSRGTGEVDEQYF
TRBJ2-1 | NA | 17 | NA | TRBV5-5 | TGTGCCAGCAGCTCCTCTACTAGAGGCACCCTTTACAATGAGCAGTTCTTC | CASSSSTRGTLYNEQFF
TRBJ2-7 | TRBD1 | 16 | NA | TRBV5-6 | TGTGCCAGCAGCCCGACAGCCTTCAGGGGGCACTACGAGCAGTACTTC | CASSPTAFRGHYEQYF
TRBJ1-2 | NA | 15 | few | TRBV20-1 | TGCAGTGCTAGAGGAGAGGGGGGTCGACTCTATGGCTACACCTTC | CSARGEGGRLYGYTF
TRBJ1-1 | TRBD1 | 15 | NA | TRBV14 | TGTGCCAGCAGCCAGAGGACAGGGTTCTTTGCTGAAGCTTTCTTT | CASSQRTGFFAEAFF
TRBJ2-7 | NA | 14 | NA | TRBV27 | TGTGCCAGCAGTCCTTTAGCTTCTGCCCACGAGCAGTACTTC | CASSPLASAHEQYF
TRBJ2-5 | TRBD1 | 20 | NA | TRBV25-1 | TGTGCCAGCAGTGAAAGACTGGTCCCGGGACAGGGGAATGGCGTAGAGACCCAGTACTTC | CASSERLVPGQGNGVETQYF
TRBJ2-3 | NA | 15 | few | TRBV2 | TGTGCCAGCAGTGGGGCACAGGGAGTAACAGATACGCAGTATTTT | CASSGAQGVTDTQYF
TRBJ2-7 | NA | 16 | NA | TRBV4-2 | TGTGCCAGCAGCCAAGATCTTTGGGGAAGTCGTTACGAGCAGTACTTC | CASSQDLWGSRYEQYF
TRBJ2-5 | NA | 14 | NA | TRBV20-1 | TGCAGTGCTGGTAGTATCGGGGTTTGGGAGACCCAGTACTTC | CSAGSIGVWETQYF
TRBJ2-3 | NA | 15 | NA | TRBV20-1 | TGCAGTGCTGCCTCATTTAGCGCATTCACAGATACGCAGTATTTT | CSAASFSAFTDTQYF
TRBJ2-5 | TRBD1 | 15 | NA | TRBV28 | TGTGCCAGCAGTACAGACAGGGGGGGACAAGAGACCCAGTACTTC | CASSTDRGGQETQYF
TRBJ2-7 | TRBD1 | 14 | NA | TRBV20-1 | TGCAGTGCTGGGGACAGGCCGGACGAAGTGGAGCAGTACTTC | CSAGDRPDEVEQYF
TRBJ2-1 | NA | 14 | few | TRBV29-1 | TGCAGCGCCCTGGAAGCAAGGTCGCACAATGAGCAGTTCTTC | CSALEARSHNEQFF
TRBJ1-2 | NA | 15 | NA | TRBV12-3/TRBV12-4 | TGTGCCAGCAGGGCGTCCGGGACACCATTCTATGGCTACACCTTC | CASRASGTPFYGYTF
TRBJ1-2 | TRBD1 | 17 | NA | TRBV27 | TGTGCCAGCAGTCCCACAATGACAGGGGGCGGCTGGTGGGGCTACACCTTC | CASSPTMTGGGWWGYTF
TRBJ2-7 | NA | 15 | NA | TRBV13 | TGTGCCAGCAGCGCCGGGGGGCGAGGTTTGTACGAGCAGTACTTC | CASSAGGRGLYEQYF
TRBJ1-1 | NA | 13 | NA | TRBV6-5 | TGTGCCAGCCACCGGGCCTGGGGCACTGAAGCTTTCTTT | CASHRAWGTEAFF
TRBJ2-1 | NA | 15 | few | TRBV4-3 | TGCGCCAGCAGCCAAGACGAACGGGGCTACAATGAGCAGTTCTTC | CASSQDERGYNEQFF
TRBJ2-7 | NA | 14 | few | TRBV29-1 | TGCAGCGTTGAGACGAGTGGCATAGTCTACGAGCAGTACTTC | CSVETSGIVYEQYF
TRBJ1-5 | NA | 13 | few | TRBV29-1 | TGCAGCGTCCTCGATTATAGCAATCAGCCCCAGCATTTT | CSVLDYSNQPQHF
TRBJ2-7 | TRBD2 | 17 | few | TRBV7-2 | TGTGCCAGCAGCCAATCCGGGACTAGCGGGATAGGGTACGAGCAGTACTTC | CASSQSGTSGIGYEQYF
TRBJ2-1 | NA | 13 | once | TRBV6-5 | TGTGCCAGTACGTGGTTGGCGAACAATGAGCAGTTCTTC | CASTWLANNEQFF
TRBJ2-3 | NA | 15 | NA | TRBV10-3 | TGTGCCATCAGTGGGGGGTCGGGAAGGGGGGATACGCAGTATTTT | CAISGGSGRGDTQYF
TRBJ2-7 | NA | 16 | NA | TRBV2 | TGTGCCAGCAGTGAAGCGCTGTTAGTAGCGCGCTACGAGCAGTACTTC | CASSEALLVARYEQYF
TRBJ1-2 | NA | 13 | few | TRBV18 | TGTGCCAGCTCACCACCGCAGGGGATGGGCTACACCTTC | CASSPPQGMGYTF
TRBJ2-5 | NA | 16 | few | TRBV15 | TGTGCCACCAGCAGAGATCTGGGAGTAAACCTAGAGACCCAGTACTTC | CATSRDLGVNLETQYF
TRBJ1-1 | TRBD1 | 13 | NA | TRBV20-1 | TGCATGACAGGGAGGAACGTGAACACTGAAGCTTTCTTT | CMTGRNVNTEAFF
TRBJ2-5 | NA | 15 | NA | TRBV4-1 | TGCGCCAGCAGCCAAGTGGGGTCAGGGGTAGAGACCCAGTACTTC | CASSQVGSGVETQYF
TRBJ2-7 | NA | 16 | NA | TRBV4-1 | TGCGCCAGCAGCCAGTTGGCAGTAGCCACCTCCTACGAGCAGTACTTC | CASSQLAVATSYEQYF
TRBJ2-5 | TRBD2 | 17 | once | TRBV3-1 | TGTGCCAGCAGCCAAGGGAGTAGCGGGGGGGTCTGGGAGACCCAGTACTTC | CASSQGSSGGVWETQYF
TRBJ2-1 | NA | 13 | few | TRBV20-1 | TGCAGTGCTAGTCCCGGGGAGGTTACTGAGCAGTTCTTC | CSASPGEVTEQFF
TRBJ2-3 | TRBD1 | 15 | NA | TRBV7-2 | TGTGCCAGCAGCAGACGACAGGGTTTCACAGATACGCAGTATTTT | CASSRRQGFTDTQYF
TRBJ2-3 | TRBD2 | 14 | NA | TRBV29-1 | TGCAGCGTTCAGGGACTAGCGGGCCAGGGTACGCAGTATTTT | CSVQGLAGQGTQYF
TRBJ2-7 | TRBD2 | 15 | NA | TRBV4-1 | TGCGCCAGCAGCCGAGATAGGGGAGGGACCTACGAGCAGTACTTC | CASSRDRGGTYEQYF
TRBJ1-6 | NA | 15 | NA | TRBV5-1 | TGCGCCAGCAGCCGGTGGTCAGGGACTAATTCACCCCTCCACTTT | CASSRWSGTNSPLHF
TRBJ1-1 | NA | 12 | NA | TRBV19 | TGTGCCAGTAGTACCGCTTACACTGAAGCTTTCTTT | CASSTAYTEAFF
TRBJ1-5 | NA | 13 | NA | TRBV27 | TGTGCCAGCAGTCGGAAAGCTTATCAGCCCCAGCATTTT | CASSRKAYQPQHF
TRBJ2-5 | TRBD2 | 15 | few | TRBV29-1 | TGCAGCGTTGACCCGACTAGCGGGGACCAAGAGACCCAGTACTTC | CSVDPTSGDQETQYF
TRBJ2-5 | NA | 15 | NA | TRBV5-1 | TGCGCCAGCAGCTTGGAGGGGACGGACCAAGAGACCCAGTACTTC | CASSLEGTDQETQYF
TRBJ2-2 | NA | 14 | NA | TRBV2 | TGTGCCAGCAAAAGGGGTTCGGGAACCGGGGAGCTGTTTTTT | CASKRGSGTGELFF
TRBJ2-7 | NA | 15 | NA | TRBV7-6 | TGTGCCAGCAGGGAATTACGGGGCAGGAGACGTACCCAGTACTTC | CASRELRGRRRTQYF
TRBJ2-7 | NA | 12 | few | TRBV3-1 | TGTGCCAGCAGCCGACAACAGAACGAGCAGTACTTC | CASSRQQNEQYF
TRBJ1-2 | TRBD1 | 16 | NA | TRBV4-1 | TGCACCAGCAGCCAAGATGGACAGGGGGGTAGAGGTGGCTACACCTTC | CTSSQDGQGGRGGYTF
TRBJ1-2 | TRBD1 | 13 | NA | TRBV12-3/TRBV12-4 | TGTGCCAGCAGGCTCACAGGGGGCGAGGGCTACACCTTC | CASRLTGGEGYTF
TRBJ2-3 | NA | 11 | NA | TRBV28 | TGTGCCAGCAGCCAGGTACATACGCAGTATTTT | CASSQVHTQYF
TRBJ2-5 | TRBD2 | 15 | NA | TRBV12-3/TRBV12-4 | TGTGCCAGCAGTTTAAGGGCGGGGGGGATAGAGACCCAGTACTTC | CASSLRAGGIETQYF